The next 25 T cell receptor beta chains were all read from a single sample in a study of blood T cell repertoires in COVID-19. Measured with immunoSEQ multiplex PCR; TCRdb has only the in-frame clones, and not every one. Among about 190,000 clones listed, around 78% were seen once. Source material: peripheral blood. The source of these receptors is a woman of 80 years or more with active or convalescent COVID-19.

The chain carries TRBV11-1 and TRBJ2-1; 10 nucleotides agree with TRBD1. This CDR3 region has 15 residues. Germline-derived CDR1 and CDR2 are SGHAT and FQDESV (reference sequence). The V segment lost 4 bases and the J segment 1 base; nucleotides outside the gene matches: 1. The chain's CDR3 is CASSWGQGSYNEQFF. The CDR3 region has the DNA TGTGCCAGCAGCTGGGGACAGGGGTCCTACAATGAGCAGTTCTTC.

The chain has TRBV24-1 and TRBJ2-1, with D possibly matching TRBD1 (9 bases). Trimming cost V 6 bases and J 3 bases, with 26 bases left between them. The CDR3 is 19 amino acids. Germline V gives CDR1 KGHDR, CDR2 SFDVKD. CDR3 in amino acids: CATSSSGRGQGSFYNEQFF. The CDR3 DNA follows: TGTGCCACCAGTTCTTCCGGGAGGGGACAGGGAAGTTTCTACAATGAGCAGTTCTTC.

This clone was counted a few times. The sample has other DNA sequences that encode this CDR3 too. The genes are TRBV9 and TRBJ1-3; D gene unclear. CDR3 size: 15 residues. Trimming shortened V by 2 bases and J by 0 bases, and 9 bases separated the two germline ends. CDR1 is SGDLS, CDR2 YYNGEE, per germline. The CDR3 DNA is TGTGCCAGCAGCGTGACGGGAAGCTCTGGAAACACCATATATTTT. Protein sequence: CASSVTGSSGNTIYF.

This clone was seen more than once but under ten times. This chain's CDR3 is CSVGGVGGYNTEAFF. CDR3 nucleotides: TGCAGCGTTGGGGGGGTTGGGGGATACAACACTGAAGCTTTCTTT. The chain joins TRBV29-1 to TRBJ1-1, with a weak D call TRBD1 (5 bases). The germline gives CDR1 SQVTM, CDR2 ANQGSEA. The ends were cut back, 4 bases at V and 2 bases at J, with 17 bases in the middle. There are 15 residues in the CDR3. Complete variable domain (other parts from reference TRBV29-1 and TRBJ1-1): SAVISQKPSRDICQRGTSLTIQCQVDSQVTMMFWYRQQPGQSLTLIATANQGSEATYESGFVIDKFPISRPNLTFSTLTVSNMSPEDSSIYLCSVGGVGGYNTEAFFGQGTRLTVV.

CDR3 loop: CASSQDASWSSYEQYF. The CDR3 DNA follows: TGCGCCAGCAGCCAAGATGCTAGCTGGTCGTCCTACGAGCAGTACTTC. J is TRBJ2-7 and V is TRBV4-1; TRBD2 is a possible D gene (5 bases). The V and J ends lost 0 bases and 1 base respectively, with 13 bases between them. There are 16 residues in the CDR3. Germline CDR1 reads MGHRA; CDR2 reads YSYEKL.

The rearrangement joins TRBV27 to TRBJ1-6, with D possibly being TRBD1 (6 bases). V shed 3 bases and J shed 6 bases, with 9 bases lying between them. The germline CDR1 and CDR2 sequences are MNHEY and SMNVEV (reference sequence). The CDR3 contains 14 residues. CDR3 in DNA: TGTGCCAGCAGTTTCAACAGGGCTAATTCACCCCTCCACTTT. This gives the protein CASSFNRANSPLHF.

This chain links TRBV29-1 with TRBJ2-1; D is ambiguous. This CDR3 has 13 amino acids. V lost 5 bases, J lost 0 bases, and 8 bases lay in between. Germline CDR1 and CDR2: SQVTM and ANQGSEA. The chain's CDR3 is CSVLEFSYNEQFF. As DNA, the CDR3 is TGCAGCGTTCTAGAGTTCTCCTACAATGAGCAGTTCTTC.

The CDR3 protein is CASSRGQGSYEQYF. The CDR3 DNA reads TGTGCCAGCTCACGTGGACAGGGATCCTACGAGCAGTACTTC. The chain has TRBV18 and TRBJ2-7; TRBD1 matches 8 bases. In germline, CDR1 is KGHSH, CDR2 LQKENI. The CDR3 runs to 14 residues. The V and J ends lost 4 bases and 1 base, in that order; junction bases with no gene match: 3.

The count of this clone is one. The CDR3 region has the DNA TGTGCCAGCAGCTTGGGACAGTCGATGGGTACGCAGTATTTT. Its translation is CASSLGQSMGTQYF. The chain couples TRBV11-2 to TRBJ2-3, with 7 bases fitting TRBD1. The CDR3 contains 14 residues. The V segment lost 3 bases and the J segment 8 bases; nucleotides outside the gene matches: 8. Germline V gene data show CDR1 as SGHAT and CDR2 as FQNNGV.

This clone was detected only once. This CDR3 reads CAISPGVGTDTQYF. As DNA, the CDR3 is TGTGCCATCAGTCCGGGGGTTGGCACAGATACGCAGTATTTT. This rearrangement joins TRBV10-3 to TRBJ2-3; maybe TRBD2 (6 bases). CDR3 length: 14 residues. CDR1 and CDR2 from the germline V gene are ENHRY and SYGVKD. The ends were cut back, 5 bases at V and 1 base at J, with 10 bases in the middle.

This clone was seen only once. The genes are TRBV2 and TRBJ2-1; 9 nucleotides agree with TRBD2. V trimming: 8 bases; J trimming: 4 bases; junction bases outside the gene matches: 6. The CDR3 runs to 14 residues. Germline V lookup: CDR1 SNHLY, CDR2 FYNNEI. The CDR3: CASLGLAQYNEQFF. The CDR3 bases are TGTGCCAGCCTAGGACTAGCGCAATACAATGAGCAGTTCTTC.

CDR3 sequence: CASRQGATYGYTF. The CDR3 DNA sequence: TGTGCCAGCCGACAGGGGGCGACCTATGGCTACACCTTC. The V and J genes are TRBV2 and TRBJ1-2; 10 bases align to TRBD1. This CDR3 comprises 13 residues. Trimming at V came to 8 bases and at J to 4 bases, leaving 4 bases not matched to a gene. Germline V gene lookup returns CDR1 SNHLY and CDR2 FYNNEI.

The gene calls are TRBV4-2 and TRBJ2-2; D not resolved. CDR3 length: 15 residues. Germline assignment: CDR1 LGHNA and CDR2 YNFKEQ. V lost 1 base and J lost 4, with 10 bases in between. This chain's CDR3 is CASSQVAGFTGELFF. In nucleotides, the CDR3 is TGTGCCAGCAGCCAAGTGGCCGGGTTCACCGGGGAGCTGTTTTTT.

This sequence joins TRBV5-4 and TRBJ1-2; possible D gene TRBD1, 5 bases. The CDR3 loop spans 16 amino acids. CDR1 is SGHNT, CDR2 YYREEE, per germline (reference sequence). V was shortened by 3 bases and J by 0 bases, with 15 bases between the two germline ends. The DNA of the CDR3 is TGTGCCAGCAGCTCTGGCAGACAGACCTCTAACTATGGCTACACCTTC. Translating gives CASSSGRQTSNYGYTF.

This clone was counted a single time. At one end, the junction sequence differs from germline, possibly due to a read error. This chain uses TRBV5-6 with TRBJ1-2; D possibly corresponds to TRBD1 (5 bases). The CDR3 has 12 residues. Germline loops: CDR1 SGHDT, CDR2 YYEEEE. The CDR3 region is CATSGGDYGYTF. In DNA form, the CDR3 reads TGTGCCACCAGCGGGGGGGACTATGGCTACACCTTC.

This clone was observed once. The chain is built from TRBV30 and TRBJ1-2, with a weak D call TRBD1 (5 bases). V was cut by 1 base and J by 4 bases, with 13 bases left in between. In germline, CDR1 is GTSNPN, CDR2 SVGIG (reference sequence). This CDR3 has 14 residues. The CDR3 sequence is CAWSAPPGGYGYTF. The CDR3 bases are TGTGCCTGGAGTGCCCCTCCGGGGGGCTATGGCTACACCTTC.

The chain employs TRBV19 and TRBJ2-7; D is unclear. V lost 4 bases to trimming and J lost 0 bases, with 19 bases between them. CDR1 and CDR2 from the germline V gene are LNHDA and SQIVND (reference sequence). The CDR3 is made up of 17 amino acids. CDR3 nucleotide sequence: TGTGCCAGTAGTAGAAACTCTGGTGGTTGGGCCTCCTACGAGCAGTACTTC. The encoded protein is CASSRNSGGWASYEQYF.

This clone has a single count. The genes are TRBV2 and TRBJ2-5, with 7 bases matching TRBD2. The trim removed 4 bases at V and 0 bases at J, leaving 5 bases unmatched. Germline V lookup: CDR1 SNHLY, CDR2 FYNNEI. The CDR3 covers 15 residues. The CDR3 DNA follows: TGTGCCAGCAGTGTTAGGCTAGCGGACCAAGAGACCCAGTACTTC. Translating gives CASSVRLADQETQYF.

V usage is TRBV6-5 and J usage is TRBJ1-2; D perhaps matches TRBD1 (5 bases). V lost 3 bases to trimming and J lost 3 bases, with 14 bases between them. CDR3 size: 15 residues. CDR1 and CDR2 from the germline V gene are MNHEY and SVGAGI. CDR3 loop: CASSYSPTGHYGYTF. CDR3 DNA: TGTGCCAGCAGTTATTCCCCTACAGGACACTATGGCTACACCTTC.

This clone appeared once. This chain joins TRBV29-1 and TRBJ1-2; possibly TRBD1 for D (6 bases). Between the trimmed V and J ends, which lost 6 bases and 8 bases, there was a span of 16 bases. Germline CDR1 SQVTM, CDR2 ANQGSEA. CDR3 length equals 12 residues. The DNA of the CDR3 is TGCAGCGTCGCGCGGGGGGCTGGGGGCTACACCTTC. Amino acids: CSVARGAGGYTF.

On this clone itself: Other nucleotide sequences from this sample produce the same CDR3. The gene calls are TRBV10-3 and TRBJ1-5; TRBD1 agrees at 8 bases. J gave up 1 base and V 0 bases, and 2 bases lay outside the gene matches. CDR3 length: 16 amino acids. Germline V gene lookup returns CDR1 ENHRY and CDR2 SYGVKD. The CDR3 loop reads CAISESGQGSNQPQHF. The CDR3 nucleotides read TGTGCCATCAGTGAGTCTGGACAGGGAAGCAATCAGCCCCAGCATTTT.

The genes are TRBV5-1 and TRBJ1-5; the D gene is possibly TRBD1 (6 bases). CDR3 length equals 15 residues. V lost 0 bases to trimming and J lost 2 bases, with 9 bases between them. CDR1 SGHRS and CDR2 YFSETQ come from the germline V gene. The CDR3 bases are TGCGCCAGCAGCTTGGGGGACACCGGCAATCAGCCCCAGCATTTT. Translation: CASSLGDTGNQPQHF.

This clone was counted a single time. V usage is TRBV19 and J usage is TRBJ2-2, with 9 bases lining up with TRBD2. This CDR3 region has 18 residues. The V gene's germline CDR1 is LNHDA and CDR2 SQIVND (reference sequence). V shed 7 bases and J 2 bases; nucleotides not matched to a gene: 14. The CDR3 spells CASKPYLGLASNTGELFF. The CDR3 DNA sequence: TGTGCCAGTAAACCCTACCTCGGACTAGCGAGTAACACCGGGGAGCTGTTTTTT.

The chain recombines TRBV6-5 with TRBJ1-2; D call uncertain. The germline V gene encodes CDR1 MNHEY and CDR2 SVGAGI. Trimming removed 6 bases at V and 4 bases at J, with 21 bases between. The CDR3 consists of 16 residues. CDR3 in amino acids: CASSYTPPGSGYGYTF. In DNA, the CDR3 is TGTGCCAGCAGCTACACACCCCCCGGGTCGGGCTATGGCTACACCTTC.

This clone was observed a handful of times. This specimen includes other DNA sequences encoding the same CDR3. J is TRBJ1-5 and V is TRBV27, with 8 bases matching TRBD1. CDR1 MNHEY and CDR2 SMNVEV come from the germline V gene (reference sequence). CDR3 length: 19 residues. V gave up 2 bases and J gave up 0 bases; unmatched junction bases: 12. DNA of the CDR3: TGTGCCAGCAGTTTACCCAAACGGACAGGGATATATAGCAATCAGCCCCAGCATTTT. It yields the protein CASSLPKRTGIYSNQPQHF.